This is a list of T cell receptor beta chains from one sample in a study of blood T cell repertoires in COVID-19. Clones were read by immunoSEQ multiplex PCR, and TCRdb kept only the in-frame ones, dropping some. The repertoire holds over 350,000 clones, roughly 90% seen once, with more than 0.9% in the top ten. The material sequenced was PBMCs or T cells enriched from blood (not recorded which). These receptors were obtained from a woman aged 25-40 years with acute COVID-19. CDR3s include the opening cysteine and the closing phenylalanine or tryptophan. Each record gives: D gene, V gene, CDR3 length, clone size, J gene, CDR3 DNA, CDR3 protein. The D gene is left open where the match is weak. Clone size is given for some rows only: seen once, a few or many times, or a class if the clone is expanded.

d_call: TRBD1
v_call: TRBV30
cdr3_length: 12
clone_size: NA
j_call: TRBJ1-1
cdr3_nt: TGTGCCTGGGTAAGACAGGGGACTGAAGCTTTCTTT
cdr3_aa: CAWVRQGTEAFF

d_call: NA
v_call: TRBV19
cdr3_length: 13
clone_size: NA
j_call: TRBJ2-7
cdr3_nt: TGTGCCACCGCCACAGGGAACTCCTACGAGCAGTACTTC
cdr3_aa: CATATGNSYEQYF

d_call: TRBD1
v_call: TRBV5-1
cdr3_length: 17
clone_size: NA
j_call: TRBJ2-7
cdr3_nt: TGCGCCAGCAGCTTTTTTTCCTTAGGACAGGGTATGTACGAGCAGTACTTC
cdr3_aa: CASSFFSLGQGMYEQYF

d_call: NA
v_call: TRBV6-5
cdr3_length: 14
clone_size: NA
j_call: TRBJ1-2
cdr3_nt: TGTGCCAGCAGCATAGGCGGGCAGCCCTATGGCTACACCTTC
cdr3_aa: CASSIGGQPYGYTF

d_call: TRBD1
v_call: TRBV19
cdr3_length: 15
clone_size: NA
j_call: TRBJ2-5
cdr3_nt: TGTGCCAGTAGTAGACCCGGGACAGGTCAAGAGACCCAGTACTTC
cdr3_aa: CASSRPGTGQETQYF

d_call: NA
v_call: TRBV29-1
cdr3_length: 13
clone_size: NA
j_call: TRBJ1-1
cdr3_nt: TGCAGCGTTGCAGAACAGCGGGACACTGAAGCTTTCTTT
cdr3_aa: CSVAEQRDTEAFF

d_call: TRBD2
v_call: TRBV4-2
cdr3_length: 16
clone_size: NA
j_call: TRBJ2-1
cdr3_nt: TGTGCCAGCAGCCAAGACGCTAGCGGGGGGGCAAATGAGCAGTTCTTC
cdr3_aa: CASSQDASGGANEQFF

d_call: NA
v_call: TRBV5-8
cdr3_length: 13
clone_size: NA
j_call: TRBJ1-1
cdr3_nt: TGTGCCAGCTCCCTGCAGATGAACACTGAAGCTTTCTTT
cdr3_aa: CASSLQMNTEAFF

d_call: NA
v_call: TRBV15
cdr3_length: 15
clone_size: NA
j_call: TRBJ2-7
cdr3_nt: TGTGCCACCAGCAGAGATGGGGGCGGCGCCTACGAGCAGTACTTC
cdr3_aa: CATSRDGGGAYEQYF

d_call: TRBD1
v_call: TRBV24-1
cdr3_length: 15
clone_size: NA
j_call: TRBJ2-5
cdr3_nt: TGTGCCACCTCGGCAGGGACAGGGGGCGGAGAGACCCAGTACTTC
cdr3_aa: CATSAGTGGGETQYF

d_call: NA
v_call: TRBV27
cdr3_length: 15
clone_size: once
j_call: TRBJ1-6
cdr3_nt: TGTGCCAGCAGTAGAATGGGGACAACTAATTCACCCCTCCACTTT
cdr3_aa: CASSRMGTTNSPLHF

d_call: NA
v_call: TRBV6-4
cdr3_length: 15
clone_size: NA
j_call: TRBJ2-3
cdr3_nt: TGTGCCAGCAGACGCCGGGGGTTAGACACAGATACGCAGTATTTT
cdr3_aa: CASRRRGLDTDTQYF

d_call: TRBD1
v_call: TRBV20-1
cdr3_length: 14
clone_size: NA
j_call: TRBJ1-1
cdr3_nt: TGCAGTGCTAGTGGACAGGGGGCTAACGCTGAAGCTTTCTTT
cdr3_aa: CSASGQGANAEAFF

d_call: TRBD1
v_call: TRBV9
cdr3_length: 20
clone_size: NA
j_call: TRBJ2-1
cdr3_nt: TGTGCCAGCAGCGAGCCCCGACAAGCCGCTCGACAGGGGGCAAGGAATGAGCAGTTCTTC
cdr3_aa: CASSEPRQAARQGARNEQFF

d_call: TRBD1
v_call: TRBV3-1/TRBV3-2
cdr3_length: 13
clone_size: NA
j_call: TRBJ2-7
cdr3_nt: TGTGCCAGCAGCCGGGGACAGTCTATCGAGCAGTACTTC
cdr3_aa: CASSRGQSIEQYF

d_call: TRBD2
v_call: TRBV13
cdr3_length: 17
clone_size: NA
j_call: TRBJ2-1
cdr3_nt: TGTGCCAGCAGCCCCTACCGAGGACTAGCGGGGGGCAATGAGCAGTTCTTC
cdr3_aa: CASSPYRGLAGGNEQFF

d_call: NA
v_call: TRBV7-2
cdr3_length: 15
clone_size: NA
j_call: TRBJ2-1
cdr3_nt: TGTGCCAGCAGCCCCAGTAGCGAGCCATACAATGAGCAGTTCTTC
cdr3_aa: CASSPSSEPYNEQFF

d_call: NA
v_call: TRBV29-1
cdr3_length: 15
clone_size: NA
j_call: TRBJ2-2
cdr3_nt: TGCAGCGTTAACTGGGGGACAACGAACACCGGGGAGCTGTTTTTT
cdr3_aa: CSVNWGTTNTGELFF

d_call: TRBD2
v_call: TRBV7-8
cdr3_length: 15
clone_size: NA
j_call: TRBJ2-1
cdr3_nt: TGTGCCAGCAGCCTGCTAGCGGGGGACTACAATGAGCAGTTCTTC
cdr3_aa: CASSLLAGDYNEQFF

d_call: NA
v_call: TRBV24-1
cdr3_length: 14
clone_size: NA
j_call: TRBJ2-1
cdr3_nt: TGTGCCACCAGTGATTTATCGGGTGTCCATGAGCAGTTCTTC
cdr3_aa: CATSDLSGVHEQFF

d_call: NA
v_call: TRBV19
cdr3_length: 15
clone_size: NA
j_call: TRBJ1-5
cdr3_nt: TGTGCCAGTAGTCCACTATACAGGTCCAATCAGCCCCAGCATTTT
cdr3_aa: CASSPLYRSNQPQHF

d_call: NA
v_call: TRBV28
cdr3_length: 14
clone_size: NA
j_call: TRBJ1-5
cdr3_nt: TGTGCCAGCATCTCACTTTTCGGCAATCAGCCCCAGCATTTT
cdr3_aa: CASISLFGNQPQHF

d_call: NA
v_call: TRBV29-1
cdr3_length: 15
clone_size: NA
j_call: TRBJ1-2
cdr3_nt: TGCAGCGTGGGGACACGAAATAAAGAAAACTATGGCTACACCTTC
cdr3_aa: CSVGTRNKENYGYTF

d_call: NA
v_call: TRBV5-1
cdr3_length: 17
clone_size: NA
j_call: TRBJ2-5
cdr3_nt: TGCGCCAGCAGCTTGGTACAGGGTCGTTACCCCCAAGAGACCCAGTACTTC
cdr3_aa: CASSLVQGRYPQETQYF

d_call: NA
v_call: TRBV2
cdr3_length: 13
clone_size: NA
j_call: TRBJ2-1
cdr3_nt: TGTGCCACTGGGACAAGCCACACTAATGAGCAGTTCTTC
cdr3_aa: CATGTSHTNEQFF

d_call: TRBD1
v_call: TRBV5-8
cdr3_length: 14
clone_size: NA
j_call: TRBJ1-6
cdr3_nt: TGTGCCAGCAGCCACGGGACAGTGGTTTCACCCCTCCACTTT
cdr3_aa: CASSHGTVVSPLHF

d_call: NA
v_call: TRBV7-2
cdr3_length: 15
clone_size: NA
j_call: TRBJ1-1
cdr3_nt: TGTGCCAGCAGCTTAAGACCCCGGGACATACCCGAAGCTTTCTTT
cdr3_aa: CASSLRPRDIPEAFF

d_call: TRBD2
v_call: TRBV15
cdr3_length: 14
clone_size: NA
j_call: TRBJ2-3
cdr3_nt: TGTGCCACCAGCATGCGGGGGGACCGGGATACGCAGTATTTT
cdr3_aa: CATSMRGDRDTQYF

d_call: NA
v_call: TRBV2
cdr3_length: 13
clone_size: NA
j_call: TRBJ1-4
cdr3_nt: TGTGCCAGGGGAGGGCTTGAAAACGAAAAACTGTTTTTT
cdr3_aa: CARGGLENEKLFF

d_call: TRBD1
v_call: TRBV7-2
cdr3_length: 16
clone_size: NA
j_call: TRBJ2-3
cdr3_nt: TGTGCCAGCAGCTCCTGGGACAGGGGGCGTTCAGATACGCAGTATTTT
cdr3_aa: CASSSWDRGRSDTQYF

d_call: NA
v_call: TRBV6-5
cdr3_length: 14
clone_size: once
j_call: TRBJ2-7
cdr3_nt: TGTGCCAGCAGGCGCAATCACCTAGCCTTCAGGCAGTACTTC
cdr3_aa: CASRRNHLAFRQYF

d_call: NA
v_call: TRBV18
cdr3_length: 16
clone_size: once
j_call: TRBJ2-2
cdr3_nt: TGTGCCAGCTCACCTATGCAGGGTTTAAACACCGGGGAGCTGTTTTTT
cdr3_aa: CASSPMQGLNTGELFF

d_call: NA
v_call: TRBV3-1/TRBV3-2
cdr3_length: 14
clone_size: NA
j_call: TRBJ1-2
cdr3_nt: TGTGCCAGCAGCCAAGTGGGGGGTGCCTATGGCTACACCTTC
cdr3_aa: CASSQVGGAYGYTF

d_call: TRBD2
v_call: TRBV19
cdr3_length: 16
clone_size: NA
j_call: TRBJ2-5
cdr3_nt: TGTGCCAGTAGAAGAACCGGGACTAGCGAGAGGGAGACCCAGTACTTC
cdr3_aa: CASRRTGTSERETQYF

d_call: TRBD1
v_call: TRBV5-6
cdr3_length: 16
clone_size: NA
j_call: TRBJ1-1
cdr3_nt: TGTGCCAGCAGCTTTGGAGACAGGGGGCCCTACACTGAAGCTTTCTTT
cdr3_aa: CASSFGDRGPYTEAFF

d_call: NA
v_call: TRBV7-2
cdr3_length: 14
clone_size: NA
j_call: TRBJ1-1
cdr3_nt: TGTGCCAGCAGCTTCAATTCAGGGAACACTGAAGCTTTCTTT
cdr3_aa: CASSFNSGNTEAFF

d_call: TRBD1
v_call: TRBV19
cdr3_length: 15
clone_size: NA
j_call: TRBJ1-6
cdr3_nt: TGTGCCAGTAGTTCCACGGACAGGGGCCGCCCACCCCTCCACTTT
cdr3_aa: CASSSTDRGRPPLHF

d_call: TRBD1
v_call: TRBV29-1
cdr3_length: 12
clone_size: NA
j_call: TRBJ1-2
cdr3_nt: TGCAGCGGTGCCACAGGGGCGGGTGGCTACACCTTC
cdr3_aa: CSGATGAGGYTF

d_call: TRBD2
v_call: TRBV5-5
cdr3_length: 15
clone_size: NA
j_call: TRBJ2-1
cdr3_nt: TGTGCCAGCAGCGTTAGACTAGCGGGGTCGGATGAGCAGTTCTTC
cdr3_aa: CASSVRLAGSDEQFF

d_call: NA
v_call: TRBV28
cdr3_length: 15
clone_size: once
j_call: TRBJ1-3
cdr3_nt: TGTGCCAGCAGAAACGGGGGAAATGCTGGAAACACCATATATTTT
cdr3_aa: CASRNGGNAGNTIYF

d_call: TRBD1
v_call: TRBV9
cdr3_length: 15
clone_size: NA
j_call: TRBJ1-2
cdr3_nt: TGTGCCAGCAGCGCTATAGGACAGGGGATTCTTGGCTACACCTTC
cdr3_aa: CASSAIGQGILGYTF

d_call: TRBD1
v_call: TRBV5-6
cdr3_length: 16
clone_size: NA
j_call: TRBJ2-7
cdr3_nt: TGTGCCAGCAGCTCAAAATTCCTCCGCGACAGGGGCGAGCAGTACTTC
cdr3_aa: CASSSKFLRDRGEQYF

d_call: TRBD2
v_call: TRBV7-2
cdr3_length: 16
clone_size: NA
j_call: TRBJ2-3
cdr3_nt: TGTGCCAGCAGCTTTGGCGGCGGGGGGGCAGGGGATACGCAGTATTTT
cdr3_aa: CASSFGGGGAGDTQYF

d_call: NA
v_call: TRBV7-8
cdr3_length: 16
clone_size: NA
j_call: TRBJ2-2
cdr3_nt: TGTGCCAGCAGCTTAAAGGCTAGCGCGAACACCGGGGAGCTGTTTTTT
cdr3_aa: CASSLKASANTGELFF

d_call: TRBD2
v_call: TRBV7-9
cdr3_length: 16
clone_size: NA
j_call: TRBJ2-5
cdr3_nt: TGTGCCAGCAGCAAACTAGCGGGGCGAAACCAAGAGACCCAGTACTTC
cdr3_aa: CASSKLAGRNQETQYF

d_call: TRBD1
v_call: TRBV19
cdr3_length: 16
clone_size: NA
j_call: TRBJ2-2
cdr3_nt: TGTGCCAGTACTATATACTGGACAGGGATCACCGGGGAGCTGTTTTTT
cdr3_aa: CASTIYWTGITGELFF

d_call: NA
v_call: TRBV9
cdr3_length: 15
clone_size: once
j_call: TRBJ1-4
cdr3_nt: TGTGCCAGCAGCCCCGGGTCGGGGACAACTGAAAAACTGTTTTTT
cdr3_aa: CASSPGSGTTEKLFF

d_call: TRBD2
v_call: TRBV30
cdr3_length: 14
clone_size: NA
j_call: TRBJ2-7
cdr3_nt: TGTGCCTGGAGTGTACTACGGGGGGGCAGCGAGCAGTACTTC
cdr3_aa: CAWSVLRGGSEQYF

d_call: TRBD2
v_call: TRBV5-1
cdr3_length: 16
clone_size: NA
j_call: TRBJ2-3
cdr3_nt: TGCGCCAGCAGTTTCCGACTAGCGGGGATCACAGATACGCAGTATTTT
cdr3_aa: CASSFRLAGITDTQYF

d_call: NA
v_call: TRBV2
cdr3_length: 15
clone_size: NA
j_call: TRBJ2-3
cdr3_nt: TGTGCTAGATCGAAGCTAGCAAGTAGCACAGATACGCAGTATTTT
cdr3_aa: CARSKLASSTDTQYF

d_call: NA
v_call: TRBV4-1
cdr3_length: 13
clone_size: once
j_call: TRBJ2-1
cdr3_nt: TGCGCCAGCAGCCCCCCAGACACTAGTTTGCCGTTCTTC
cdr3_aa: CASSPPDTSLPFF

d_call: TRBD1
v_call: TRBV7-9
cdr3_length: 13
clone_size: NA
j_call: TRBJ1-3
cdr3_nt: TGTGCCAGCAGCTTCGACAGGGCCAACACCATATATTTT
cdr3_aa: CASSFDRANTIYF

d_call: NA
v_call: TRBV5-6
cdr3_length: 13
clone_size: NA
j_call: TRBJ1-2
cdr3_nt: TGTGCCAGCAGCCCTACAGGGTCCCGTGGCTACACCTTC
cdr3_aa: CASSPTGSRGYTF

d_call: NA
v_call: TRBV2
cdr3_length: 15
clone_size: NA
j_call: TRBJ2-3
cdr3_nt: TGTGCCAGCAGGAAGGACAGAAGTGGGACAGATACGCAGTATTTT
cdr3_aa: CASRKDRSGTDTQYF